The rows below give T cell receptor beta chains drawn from one sample of a study of human T cells and chemical hapten exposure. TCRdb re-called the RACE reads through MiXCR, storing one row per CDR3 protein. The table has around 62,000 distinct CDR3 sequences, roughly 6.7% seen once. The material sequenced was whole blood, taken in connection with sensitization to the hapten diphenylcyclopropenone (DPC). These receptors came from a woman in her twenties or thirties with alopecia areata. Some clones in this sample may be carry-over from other donors' samples. Each CDR3 is given with its conserved first and last residue. D genes are given only for firm matches. Clone sizes are given selectively: once, few, many, or a class where the clone is expanded.

j_gene: TRBJ2-3
d_gene: .
abundance: many
v_gene: TRBV6-5
len: 14
CDR3aa: CASSYSFSTDTQYF
CDR3nt: TGTGCCAGCAGTTACTCGTTTAGCACAGATACGCAGTATTTT

j_gene: TRBJ2-7
d_gene: .
abundance: .
v_gene: TRBV7-2
len: 13
CDR3aa: CASSARGPDEQYF
CDR3nt: TGTGCCAGCAGCGCCCGTGGGCCGGACGAGCAGTACTTC

j_gene: TRBJ1-1
d_gene: .
abundance: many
v_gene: TRBV20-1
len: 13
CDR3aa: CSAGGTLGTEAFF
CDR3nt: TGCAGTGCTGGGGGGACCCTCGGGACTGAAGCTTTCTTT

j_gene: TRBJ1-1
d_gene: .
abundance: many
v_gene: TRBV11-3
len: 13
CDR3aa: CASSSLGAGEAFF
CDR3nt: TGTGCCAGCAGCTCACTCGGGGCCGGGGAAGCTTTCTTT

j_gene: TRBJ2-1
d_gene: TRBD2
abundance: .
v_gene: TRBV12-3/TRBV12-4
len: 16
CDR3aa: CASSLAWGGGINEQFF
CDR3nt: TGTGCCAGCAGTTTAGCGTGGGGGGGGGGGATAAATGAGCAGTTCTTC

j_gene: TRBJ2-2
d_gene: .
abundance: many
v_gene: TRBV12-3/TRBV12-4
len: 17
CDR3aa: CASSPLGRRRGTGELFF
CDR3nt: TGTGCCAGCAGCCCCCTTGGAAGGCGACGCGGCACCGGGGAGCTGTTTTTT

j_gene: TRBJ2-3
d_gene: .
abundance: many
v_gene: TRBV7-3
len: 14
CDR3aa: CASSYLGRTDTQYF
CDR3nt: TGTGCCAGCAGTTATCTAGGTCGCACAGATACGCAGTATTTT

j_gene: TRBJ1-2
d_gene: TRBD1
abundance: .
v_gene: TRBV29-1
len: 15
CDR3aa: CSVEDYPGQGEGYTF
CDR3nt: TGCAGCGTTGAAGACTACCCGGGACAGGGGGAAGGCTACACCTTC

j_gene: TRBJ1-6
d_gene: TRBD1
abundance: many
v_gene: TRBV6-5
len: 14
CDR3aa: CASTRGGKDSPLHF
CDR3nt: TGTGCCAGCACCAGGGGGGGTAAGGATTCACCCCTCCACTTT

j_gene: TRBJ1-2
d_gene: TRBD1
abundance: .
v_gene: TRBV5-4
len: 13
CDR3aa: CASSPGGSDGYTF
CDR3nt: TGTGCCAGCAGCCCAGGGGGGAGTGATGGCTACACCTTC

j_gene: TRBJ1-2
d_gene: TRBD1
abundance: .
v_gene: TRBV29-1
len: 13
CDR3aa: CSVELGQGFGYTF
CDR3nt: TGCAGCGTTGAGCTGGGACAGGGGTTTGGCTACACCTTC

j_gene: TRBJ1-1
d_gene: .
abundance: many
v_gene: TRBV12-3/TRBV12-4
len: 14
CDR3aa: CASRVMGGNTEAFF
CDR3nt: TGTGCCAGTCGCGTGATGGGGGGGAACACTGAAGCTTTCTTT

j_gene: TRBJ1-5
d_gene: .
abundance: few
v_gene: TRBV19
len: 15
CDR3aa: CASSIPGAFNQPQHF
CDR3nt: TGTGCCAGTAGTATTCCAGGCGCTTTCAATCAGCCCCAGCATTTT

j_gene: TRBJ1-6
d_gene: TRBD1
abundance: many
v_gene: TRBV6-2/TRBV6-3
len: 17
CDR3aa: CASSYPTGARDNSPLHF
CDR3nt: TGTGCCAGCAGTTACCCGACAGGGGCGCGGGATAATTCACCCCTCCACTTT

j_gene: TRBJ1-1
d_gene: .
abundance: many
v_gene: TRBV20-1
len: 13
CDR3aa: CSAGGQLNTEAFF
CDR3nt: TGCAGTGCTGGAGGACAGCTGAACACTGAAGCTTTCTTT

j_gene: TRBJ1-5
d_gene: .
abundance: many
v_gene: TRBV27
len: 15
CDR3aa: CASSASPGPNQPQHF
CDR3nt: TGTGCCAGCAGTGCATCCCCAGGTCCAAATCAGCCCCAGCATTTT

j_gene: TRBJ1-2
d_gene: TRBD1
abundance: few
v_gene: TRBV6-5
len: 13
CDR3aa: CASSYGRGNGYTF
CDR3nt: TGTGCCAGCAGTTACGGCAGGGGGAATGGCTACACCTTC

j_gene: TRBJ1-3
d_gene: .
abundance: many
v_gene: TRBV30
len: 15
CDR3aa: CAWSGGGFSGNTIYF
CDR3nt: TGTGCCTGGAGCGGCGGGGGTTTCTCTGGAAACACCATATATTTT

j_gene: TRBJ1-6
d_gene: .
abundance: few
v_gene: TRBV2
len: 9
CDR3aa: CASGPLGPF
CDR3nt: TGTGCCAGCGGCCCCCTTGGACCCTTT

j_gene: TRBJ1-1
d_gene: TRBD1
abundance: few
v_gene: TRBV18
len: 14
CDR3aa: CASSHGQGSTEAFF
CDR3nt: TGTGCCAGCTCACACGGACAGGGAAGCACTGAAGCTTTCTTT

j_gene: TRBJ2-3
d_gene: TRBD2
abundance: .
v_gene: TRBV2
len: 14
CDR3aa: CASGLAGLPDTQYF
CDR3nt: TGTGCCAGCGGACTAGCGGGCCTTCCAGATACGCAGTATTTT

j_gene: TRBJ1-6
d_gene: .
abundance: many
v_gene: TRBV11-2
len: 15
CDR3aa: CASSLPGTYSSPLHF
CDR3nt: TGTGCCAGCAGCTTACCAGGGACCTACTCTTCACCCCTCCACTTT

j_gene: TRBJ2-5
d_gene: .
abundance: many
v_gene: TRBV5-1
len: 16
CDR3aa: CASSLGGSEYQETQYF
CDR3nt: TGCGCCAGCAGCTTGGGGGGTTCAGAGTACCAAGAGACCCAGTACTTC

j_gene: TRBJ2-1
d_gene: TRBD2
abundance: many
v_gene: TRBV7-2
len: 16
CDR3aa: CASRSTSGGFYNEQFF
CDR3nt: TGTGCCAGCAGATCAACTAGCGGGGGCTTCTACAATGAGCAGTTCTTC

j_gene: TRBJ1-1
d_gene: TRBD1
abundance: many
v_gene: TRBV20-1
len: 12
CDR3aa: CSARVGTDEAFF
CDR3nt: TGCAGTGCTAGAGTAGGGACAGATGAAGCTTTCTTT

j_gene: TRBJ1-1
d_gene: .
abundance: many
v_gene: TRBV24-1
len: 13
CDR3aa: CATSDSRGGEAFF
CDR3nt: TGTGCCACCAGTGATTCGAGAGGAGGTGAAGCTTTCTTT

j_gene: TRBJ2-3
d_gene: TRBD2
abundance: many
v_gene: TRBV5-1
len: 17
CDR3aa: CASSLVRLAEITDTQYF
CDR3nt: TGCGCCAGCAGCTTGGTTCGACTAGCGGAGATCACAGATACGCAGTATTTT

j_gene: TRBJ1-1
d_gene: TRBD1
abundance: many
v_gene: TRBV5-1
len: 13
CDR3aa: CASGIGQDAEAFF
CDR3nt: TGCGCCAGCGGCATAGGACAGGACGCTGAAGCTTTCTTT

j_gene: TRBJ2-3
d_gene: TRBD2
abundance: many
v_gene: TRBV7-6
len: 16
CDR3aa: CASSLLQRGGTDTQYF
CDR3nt: TGTGCCAGCAGCTTGCTTCAGCGGGGGGGCACAGATACGCAGTATTTT

j_gene: TRBJ1-5
d_gene: .
abundance: many
v_gene: TRBV20-1
len: 16
CDR3aa: CSARDAWAGINQPQHF
CDR3nt: TGCAGTGCTAGAGATGCGTGGGCAGGAATTAATCAGCCCCAGCATTTT

j_gene: TRBJ1-1
d_gene: .
abundance: few
v_gene: TRBV4-2
len: 21
CDR3aa: CASSQDPEDRLRGAWNTEAFF
CDR3nt: TGTGCCAGCAGCCAAGATCCCGAGGACAGACTCCGGGGGGCATGGAACACTGAAGCTTTCTTT

j_gene: TRBJ2-3
d_gene: .
abundance: few
v_gene: TRBV6-2/TRBV6-3
len: 14
CDR3aa: CASSYGYSPDTQYF
CDR3nt: TGTGCCAGCAGTTACGGTTACAGCCCAGATACGCAGTATTTT

j_gene: TRBJ1-3
d_gene: .
abundance: many
v_gene: TRBV7-9
len: 14
CDR3aa: CASSPQASGNTIYF
CDR3nt: TGTGCCAGCAGCCCCCAGGCCTCTGGAAACACCATATATTTT

j_gene: TRBJ1-5
d_gene: .
abundance: many
v_gene: TRBV24-1
len: 17
CDR3aa: CATSDFSRGGGDQPQHF
CDR3nt: TGTGCCACCAGTGATTTTAGTCGAGGGGGAGGAGACCAGCCCCAGCATTTT

j_gene: TRBJ2-1
d_gene: TRBD1
abundance: many
v_gene: TRBV27
len: 17
CDR3aa: CASSLPGQARAYNEQFF
CDR3nt: TGTGCCAGCAGTCTCCCTGGACAGGCCCGTGCCTACAATGAGCAGTTCTTC

j_gene: TRBJ2-3
d_gene: TRBD1
abundance: many
v_gene: TRBV18
len: 15
CDR3aa: CASSPPGQGKDTQYF
CDR3nt: TGTGCCAGCTCACCACCGGGACAGGGAAAAGATACGCAGTATTTT

j_gene: TRBJ2-7
d_gene: .
abundance: many
v_gene: TRBV20-1
len: 12
CDR3aa: CSAAGQSYEQYF
CDR3nt: TGCAGTGCTGCCGGACAGAGCTACGAGCAGTACTTC

j_gene: TRBJ2-2
d_gene: .
abundance: many
v_gene: TRBV27
len: 17
CDR3aa: CASSLSWDTFGTGELFF
CDR3nt: TGTGCCAGCAGTTTATCGTGGGACACCTTCGGGACCGGGGAGCTGTTTTTT

j_gene: TRBJ1-6
d_gene: TRBD1
abundance: many
v_gene: TRBV14
len: 15
CDR3aa: CASSQTGQYNSPLHF
CDR3nt: TGTGCCAGCAGCCAGACGGGACAGTATAATTCACCCCTCCACTTT

j_gene: TRBJ1-5
d_gene: .
abundance: many
v_gene: TRBV19
len: 14
CDR3aa: CASSTDRQNQPQHF
CDR3nt: TGTGCCAGTAGTACCGACAGGCAAAATCAGCCCCAGCATTTT

j_gene: TRBJ2-4
d_gene: .
abundance: many
v_gene: TRBV4-1
len: 16
CDR3aa: CASSQLLTEAKNIQYF
CDR3nt: TGCGCCAGCAGCCAACTCCTGACCGAAGCCAAAAACATTCAGTACTTC

j_gene: TRBJ2-5
d_gene: .
abundance: many
v_gene: TRBV5-1
len: 13
CDR3aa: CASSLGVQETQYF
CDR3nt: TGCGCCAGCAGCTTGGGCGTCCAAGAGACCCAGTACTTC

j_gene: TRBJ1-5
d_gene: .
abundance: few
v_gene: TRBV6-6
len: 13
CDR3aa: CASSTQFGQPQHF
CDR3nt: TGTGCCAGCAGTACACAGTTTGGACAGCCCCAGCATTTT

j_gene: TRBJ1-4
d_gene: .
abundance: many
v_gene: TRBV29-1
len: 11
CDR3aa: CSVEVNEKLFF
CDR3nt: TGCAGCGTTGAGGTCAATGAAAAACTGTTTTTT

j_gene: TRBJ1-1
d_gene: TRBD1
abundance: many
v_gene: TRBV2
len: 14
CDR3aa: CASIGDRGYTEAFF
CDR3nt: TGTGCCAGCATAGGTGACAGGGGTTACACTGAAGCTTTCTTT

j_gene: TRBJ2-5
d_gene: .
abundance: many
v_gene: TRBV5-8
len: 16
CDR3aa: CASSLPGSPQKETQYF
CDR3nt: TGTGCCAGCAGCCTACCCGGGTCTCCCCAGAAAGAGACCCAGTACTTC